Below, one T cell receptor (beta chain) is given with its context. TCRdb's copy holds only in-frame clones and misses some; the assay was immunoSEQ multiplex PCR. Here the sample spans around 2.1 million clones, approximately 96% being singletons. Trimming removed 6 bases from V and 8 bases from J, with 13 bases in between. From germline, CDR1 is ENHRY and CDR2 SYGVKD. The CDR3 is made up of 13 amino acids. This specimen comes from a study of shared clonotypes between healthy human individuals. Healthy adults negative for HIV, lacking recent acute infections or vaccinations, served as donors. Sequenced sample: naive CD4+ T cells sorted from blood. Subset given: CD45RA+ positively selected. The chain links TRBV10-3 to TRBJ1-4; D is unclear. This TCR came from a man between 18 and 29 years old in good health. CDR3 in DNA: TGTGCCATCAGGGGTTCGGTCGGCGAAAAACTGTTTTTT. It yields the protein CAIRGSVGEKLFF.